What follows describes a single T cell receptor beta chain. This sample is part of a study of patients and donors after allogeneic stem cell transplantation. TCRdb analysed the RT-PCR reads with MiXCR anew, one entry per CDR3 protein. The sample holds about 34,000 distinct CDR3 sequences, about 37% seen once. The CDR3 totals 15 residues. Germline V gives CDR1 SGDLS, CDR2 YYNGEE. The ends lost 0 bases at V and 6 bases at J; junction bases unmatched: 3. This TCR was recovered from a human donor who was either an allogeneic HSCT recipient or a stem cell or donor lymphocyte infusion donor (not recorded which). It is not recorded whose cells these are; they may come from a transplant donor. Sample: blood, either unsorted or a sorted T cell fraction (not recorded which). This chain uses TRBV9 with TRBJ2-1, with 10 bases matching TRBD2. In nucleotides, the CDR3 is TGTGCCAGCAGCGTAGGGGCTAGCGGGAGCAATGAGCAGTTCTTC. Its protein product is CASSVGASGSNEQFF.